A selection of T cell receptor beta chains follows, all from one sample in a study of a mutant IDH1 vaccine in newly diagnosed glioma. Sequenced by immunoSEQ multiplex PCR; TCRdb stores in-frame clones only, minus some. Here the sample spans about 62,000 clones, roughly four fifths being singletons. Their specific antigens are unknown. The starting material was PBMCs, obtained from a glioma patient whose treatment included an IDH1 peptide vaccine. These TCRs come from a man younger than 40 with glioma. Each CDR3 is given with its conserved first and last residue. The order of the fields is J gene, clone size, V gene, CDR3 protein. Size is stated for part of the rows, as once, few or many counts, or as a class when the clone is expanded.

>TRBJ2-1|NA|TRBV7-9
CASSLGQGTYNEQFF
>TRBJ1-4|NA|TRBV27
CASSLSGEKLFF
>TRBJ2-1|NA|TRBV5-1
CASSLTVGSSYNEQFF
>TRBJ2-3|once|TRBV10-3
CATGAQFADTQYF
>TRBJ2-2|NA|TRBV6-1
CASSEIGELFF
>TRBJ2-7|NA|TRBV21-1
CASSTAETEDSYEQYF
>TRBJ2-3|few|TRBV6-4
CASSDRWLDTQYF
>TRBJ1-1|NA|TRBV6-5
CASNILGTGNTEAFF
>TRBJ2-5|NA|TRBV10-1
CASSLGGGQETQYF
>TRBJ1-3|few|TRBV15
CASRVGYSGNTIYF
>TRBJ1-6|NA|TRBV6-5
CASSYRQINSPLHF
>TRBJ2-7|few|TRBV14
CASSPSLGGGKQYF
>TRBJ1-4|NA|TRBV4-1
CASSQVQGPAEKLFF
>TRBJ2-4|NA|TRBV29-1
CSVLSGTGGFGKNIQYF
>TRBJ1-2|NA|TRBV11-2
CASSSPGQPFYGYTF
>TRBJ2-7|NA|TRBV7-9
CASSSQGALGEQYF
>TRBJ1-5|NA|TRBV5-8
CASSLVGAGGQPQHF
>TRBJ2-5|NA|TRBV13
CASSGRETQYF
>TRBJ1-4|NA|TRBV2
CASTRRGTGDNEKLFF
>NA|NA|TRBV5-1
CASSSDTYEQYF
>TRBJ1-1|few|TRBV19
CASSPGTRQGPNTEAFF
>TRBJ2-1|medium-sized|TRBV18
CASSLQGRSGYEQFF
>TRBJ2-7|NA|TRBV27
CASSPVDGAGEQYF
>TRBJ1-3|NA|TRBV25-1
CASSERRGSRDSGNTIYF
>TRBJ2-7|once|TRBV29-1
CSSKTSGGNEQYF
>TRBJ1-2|NA|TRBV7-9
CASSFQGPGYTF
>TRBJ2-7|NA|TRBV6-1
CASSDPPGEQYF
>TRBJ1-5|NA|TRBV6-6
CASNPRGQLNQPQHF
>TRBJ2-5|NA|TRBV18
CASSPGQQETQYF
>TRBJ1-6|NA|TRBV18
CASSPQGAGYNSPLHF
>TRBJ2-5|NA|TRBV2
CASRAAGTGRETQYF
>TRBJ1-2|NA|TRBV10-2
CASNQGDYGYTF
>TRBJ2-2|NA|TRBV18
CASSLTGRASRGELFF
>TRBJ1-5|NA|TRBV7-2
CASSHRTVIVSGPQHF
>TRBJ1-2|NA|TRBV11-3
CASSPTDRGIYGYTF
>TRBJ2-2|NA|TRBV5-4
CASSLRSGGTGELFF
>TRBJ2-1|NA|TRBV2
CASSELPLAGEQFF
>TRBJ2-7|NA|TRBV11-2
CASSLTGVLYEQYF
>TRBJ1-4|NA|TRBV10-2
CASSELGQRNEKLFF